The 5 T cell receptor beta chains in this list originate from one sample, sequenced in a study of identical twins. TCRdb ran MiXCR on the 5' RACE reads and lists one entry per CDR3 protein. The table has a few hundred thousand distinct CDR3 sequences, around 8.8% seen once; the top ten hold approximately 3%. These data also featured in a second study, about yellow fever vaccine responses in identical twins.

Material: CD8+ T cells sorted from blood. Receptors originate from a woman under 30 in good health.

The table lists this clonotype with a few counts. The V call is TRBV7-9, the J call TRBJ2-2; D not certain. The V and J ends lost 8 bases and 5 bases respectively, with 18 bases between them. The CDR3 totals 15 residues. Germline-derived CDR1 and CDR2 are SEHNR and FQNEAQ (reference sequence). CDR3 sequence: CASGTGLPETGELFF. CDR3 nucleotide sequence: TGTGCCAGCGGTACGGGCCTCCCTGAAACCGGGGAGCTGTTTTTT.

This clonotype was observed at least ten times. The chain is built from TRBV15 and TRBJ2-3, with 14 bases identical to TRBD2. The germline V gene has CDR1 LNHNV and CDR2 YYDKDF (reference sequence). Trimming at V came to 5 bases and at J to 4 bases, leaving 2 bases not matched to a gene. The CDR3 spans 15 residues. CDR3 sequence: CATSSTSGGADTQYF. The CDR3 DNA reads as TGTGCCACCAGCTCGACTAGCGGGGGGGCAGATACGCAGTATTTT.

This clonotype turned up a few times. The V and J genes are TRBV5-1 and TRBJ1-2; D is unclear. Germline lookup yields CDR1 SGHRS and CDR2 YFSETQ. The CDR3 covers 15 residues. Trimming removed 3 bases at V and 2 bases at J, with 14 bases between. For the CDR3, the DNA is TGCGCCAGCAGCTGGGAGATGCCTGCAAACTATGGCTACACCTTC. Residues: CASSWEMPANYGYTF.

This clonotype has a count of ten or more. This chain links TRBV4-1 with TRBJ2-1, with D unresolved. Between the trimmed V and J ends, which lost 4 bases and 3 bases, there was a span of 10 bases. From germline, CDR1 is MGHRA and CDR2 YSYEKL. This CDR3 spans 14 amino acids. The CDR3 spells CASSPGPSYNEQFF. CDR3 in DNA: TGCGCCAGCAGCCCTGGGCCTAGCTACAATGAGCAGTTCTTC.

This clonotype occurred a few times. V usage is TRBV11-1 and J usage is TRBJ2-1; either TRBD1 or TRBD2 may supply D (6 bases each). This CDR3 is 16 amino acids long. V was clipped by 5 bases and J by 3 bases, with 17 bases between them. CDR1 SGHAT and CDR2 FQDESV come from the germline V gene (reference sequence). The CDR3 nucleotides read TGTGCCAGCAGCCGACAGCTCGGGGGCAGCTACAATGAGCAGTTCTTC. Protein sequence: CASSRQLGGSYNEQFF.